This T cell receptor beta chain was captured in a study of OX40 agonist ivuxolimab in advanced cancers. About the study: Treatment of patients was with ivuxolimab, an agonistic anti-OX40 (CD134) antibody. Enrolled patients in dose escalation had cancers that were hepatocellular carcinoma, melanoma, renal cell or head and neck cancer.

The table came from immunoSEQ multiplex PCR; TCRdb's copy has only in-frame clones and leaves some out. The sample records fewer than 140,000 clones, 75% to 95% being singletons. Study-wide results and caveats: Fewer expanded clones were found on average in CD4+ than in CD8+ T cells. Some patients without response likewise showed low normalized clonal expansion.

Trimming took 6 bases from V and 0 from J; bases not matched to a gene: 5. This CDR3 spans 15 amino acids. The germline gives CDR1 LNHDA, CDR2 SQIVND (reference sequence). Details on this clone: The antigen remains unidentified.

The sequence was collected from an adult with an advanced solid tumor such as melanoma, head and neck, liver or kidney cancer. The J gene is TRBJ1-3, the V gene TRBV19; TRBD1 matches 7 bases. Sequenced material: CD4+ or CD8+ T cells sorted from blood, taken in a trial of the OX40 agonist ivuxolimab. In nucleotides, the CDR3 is TGTGCCAGTAGCCCGACAGGGCACTCTGGAAACACCATATATTTT. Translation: CASSPTGHSGNTIYF. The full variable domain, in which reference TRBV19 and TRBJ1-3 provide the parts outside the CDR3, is DGGITQSPKYLFRKEGQNVTLSCEQNLNHDAMYWYRQDPGQGLRLIYYSQIVNDFQKGDIAEGYSVSREKKESFPLTVTSAQKNPTAFYLCASSPTGHSGNTIYFGEGSWLTVV.